This TCR beta chain was documented in a study of shared T cell receptors in the human thymus. The V segment lost 9 bases and the J segment 6 bases; nucleotides outside the gene matches: 14. Germline CDR1 and CDR2: MNHNY and SVGAGI (reference sequence). There are 15 residues in the CDR3. Data came from immunoSEQ multiplex PCR; TCRdb stores just in-frame clones and leaves some out. The table lists under 450,000 clones, over 90% of them singletons. Sample: thymocytes. The sequence was obtained from a human donor. The chain links TRBV6-6 to TRBJ2-3, with 8 bases fitting TRBD2. CDR3 residues: CASSPRAGAIDTQYF. The CDR3 nucleotides read TGTGCCAGTAGCCCCCGAGCGGGGGCAATCGATACGCAGTATTTT.